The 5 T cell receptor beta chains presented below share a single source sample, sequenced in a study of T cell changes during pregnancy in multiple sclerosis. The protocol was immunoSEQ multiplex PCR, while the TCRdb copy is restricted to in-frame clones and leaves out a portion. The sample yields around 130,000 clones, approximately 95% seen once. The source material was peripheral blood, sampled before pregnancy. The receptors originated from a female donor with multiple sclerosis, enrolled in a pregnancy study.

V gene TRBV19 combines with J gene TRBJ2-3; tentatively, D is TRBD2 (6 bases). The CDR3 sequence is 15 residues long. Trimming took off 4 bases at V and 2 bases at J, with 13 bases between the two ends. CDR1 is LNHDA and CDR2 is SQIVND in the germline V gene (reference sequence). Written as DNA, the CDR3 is TGTGCCAGTAGTAAGGCTTGGCGGGACACAGATACGCAGTATTTT. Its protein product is CASSKAWRDTDTQYF.

DNA for the CDR3: TGTGCCAGCAGTCCCCGAACAGAAGGGGGCTACGAGCAGTACTTC. This codes for CASSPRTEGGYEQYF. J is TRBJ2-7 and V is TRBV6-5; the D gene is possibly TRBD1 (6 bases). The ends were cut back, 5 bases at V and 3 bases at J, with 17 bases in the middle. The CDR3 runs to 15 residues. Per the germline V gene, CDR1 is MNHEY and CDR2 is SVGAGI.

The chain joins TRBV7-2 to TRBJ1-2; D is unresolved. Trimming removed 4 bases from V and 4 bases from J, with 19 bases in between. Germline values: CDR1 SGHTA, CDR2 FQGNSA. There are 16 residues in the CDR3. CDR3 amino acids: CASSSTLADRGYGYTF. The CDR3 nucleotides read TGTGCCAGCAGCTCCACCCTAGCGGACCGAGGCTATGGCTACACCTTC.

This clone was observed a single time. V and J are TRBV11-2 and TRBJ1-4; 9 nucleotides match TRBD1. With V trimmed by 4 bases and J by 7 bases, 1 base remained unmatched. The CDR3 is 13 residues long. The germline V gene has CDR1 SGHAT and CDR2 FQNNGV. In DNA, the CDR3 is TGTGCCAGCAGCTGGGGACAGGGTGAAAAACTGTTTTTT. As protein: CASSWGQGEKLFF.

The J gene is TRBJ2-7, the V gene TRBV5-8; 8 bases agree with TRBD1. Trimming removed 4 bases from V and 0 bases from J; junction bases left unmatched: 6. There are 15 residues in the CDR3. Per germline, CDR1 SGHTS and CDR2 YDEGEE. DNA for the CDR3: TGTGCCAGCAGCGGGGACAGGTGGAGCTCCTACGAGCAGTACTTC. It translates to CASSGDRWSSYEQYF.